The clone carrying this T cell receptor (beta chain) occurred many times. The sample originates from a study of read filtering for tumor transcriptome and immune sequencing. Study information: R-ISS stage counts were under 10 for I, roughly 16 for II, 6 or 7 for III.

The V and J ends lost 6 bases and 9 bases, in that order; junction bases with no gene match: 8. CDR1 is SQVTM and CDR2 is ANQGSEA in the germline V gene. The CDR3 runs 13 residues. From approximately 430 ng of RNA, a library with molecular barcoded alpha/delta and beta/gamma adaptors was made. TCRdb re-called the reads with MiXCR, one entry per CDR3 protein. Here the sample spans more than 100,000 distinct CDR3 sequences, under 15% being singletons. This receptor was obtained from a donor older than 35 with multiple myeloma. The sequenced material came from a population of CD138-negative cells sorted from bone marrow. This chain uses TRBV29-1 with TRBJ1-6, with 7 bases that match TRBD1. DNA for the CDR3: TGCAGCGTGGGACAGACCCCGGGTTCACCCCTCCACTTT. Its protein is CSVGQTPGSPLHF.